This TCR beta chain was retrieved from a study of vaccination and CD4 T cells after COVID-19. Study-wide results and caveats: Median SARS-CoV-2-reactive clonotype numbers went from 21 to 38; this increase was not significant. Relatively few convalescent patients were studied, without early post-infection timepoints.

Treatment described: roughly ten-day PBMC culture with coronavirus spike peptide pools or control peptides (ViraFEST assay). March to December 2020 was the span of positive PCR dates, which predated US Alpha, Beta and Delta variants. With the Oncomine TCR Beta short-read assay, DNA from cultured CD4+ T cells was sequenced. TCRdb itself ran the PCR reads through MiXCR, one entry per CDR3 protein. Seen here are 10,000 to 15,000 distinct CDR3 sequences, roughly 44% observed once, and the top ten hold around 24%. This clonotype is a singleton in its sample. Its antigen is not identified. CDR1 is DFQATT, CDR2 SNEGSKA, per germline (reference sequence). V gave up 5 bases and J gave up 2 bases, with 19 bases separating them. This CDR3 spans 15 amino acids.

The chain recombines TRBV20-1 with TRBJ2-7; the D gene could be TRBD1 or TRBD2 (5 bases each). Sample: CD4+ T cells from blood, cultured in vitro. The sequence was obtained from a human donor who had recovered from COVID-19. The CDR3 sequence is CSAANTGTLAYEQYF. The DNA of the CDR3 is TGCAGTGCTGCCAACACTGGGACCTTAGCCTACGAGCAGTACTTC.